Listed below are T cell receptor beta chains from one sample, sequenced in a study of PD-L1 blockade in urothelial cancer. Clones were read by immunoSEQ multiplex PCR, and TCRdb kept only the in-frame ones, dropping some. The sample records 40,000 to 55,000 clones, just over 85% being singletons. The sequenced sample was PBMCs, obtained around atezolizumab (anti-PD-L1) treatment. The receptor set was obtained from a man in his fifties or sixties with urothelial cancer. Both conserved end residues are part of each CDR3. Each record gives: V gene, CDR3 length, clone size, J gene, D gene, CDR3 DNA, CDR3 protein. D genes are given only for firm matches. Part of the rows lack a size; the others show once, few, many or a class for expanded clones.

TRBV20-1	11	.	TRBJ2-5	.	TGCAGTGCCCAGGGCGGAGAGACCCAGTACTTC	CSAQGGETQYF
TRBV4-1	15	.	TRBJ2-7	TRBD1	TGCGCCAGCAGCCAAGATCGGACAGGGGGCTACGAGCAGTACTTC	CASSQDRTGGYEQYF
TRBV5-1	15	.	TRBJ2-7	TRBD1	TGCGCCAGCAGTCAGAGCCCAGGGGGCAACTACGAGCAGTACTTC	CASSQSPGGNYEQYF
TRBV5-1	14	.	TRBJ1-2	.	TGCGCCAGCAGCGACGGTGGGGCGAGGAATGGCTACACCTTC	CASSDGGARNGYTF
TRBV11-2	17	.	TRBJ2-2	TRBD2	TGTGCCAGCAGCTTGGGGGGACTAGCGGGAGAGGCCGGGGAGCTGTTTTTT	CASSLGGLAGEAGELFF
TRBV6-1	15	.	TRBJ2-5	TRBD2	TGTGCCAGCATTGTAGCGGGAGGGCCTGGAGAGACCCAGTACTTC	CASIVAGGPGETQYF
TRBV6-5	12	.	TRBJ1-5	.	TGTGCCAGCAGGGGCGGGAATCAGCCCCAGCATTTT	CASRGGNQPQHF
TRBV6-5	13	.	TRBJ2-7	TRBD1	TGTGCCAGCAGGCTGACAGGGACCTACGAGCAGTACTTC	CASRLTGTYEQYF
TRBV19	15	.	TRBJ2-5	.	TGTGCCAGTAGTACGGCGGCCTTTCTAGCGGAGACCCAGTACTTC	CASSTAAFLAETQYF
TRBV15	13	.	TRBJ2-5	TRBD1	TGTGCCACCAGCAGGGGACAGCAAGAGACCCAGTACTTC	CATSRGQQETQYF
TRBV27	16	.	TRBJ1-6	TRBD1	TGTGCCAGCAGTTTAAGGCCGGACAGGCCGATATCACCCCTCCACTTT	CASSLRPDRPISPLHF
TRBV4-1	17	.	TRBJ1-5	TRBD1	TGCGCCAGCAGCCAAAGCCGGGACAGGGGGCCGCGGCAGCCCCAGCATTTT	CASSQSRDRGPRQPQHF
TRBV5-1	15	.	TRBJ2-1	TRBD2	TGCGCCAGCAGCTGGGTAGCGGGGGGCTTCAATGAGCAGTTCTTC	CASSWVAGGFNEQFF
TRBV6-1	12	.	TRBJ2-5	.	TGTGCCAGCAGTCCCGGGGTCGGGACCCAGTACTTC	CASSPGVGTQYF
TRBV7-2	13	.	TRBJ2-7	TRBD1	TGTGCCACCGAAGACAGGGACAAGGACGAGCAGTACTTC	CATEDRDKDEQYF
TRBV18	16	.	TRBJ2-1	.	TGTGCCAGCTCACCCGGGGTGAACTCCATTTCCCATGAGCAGTTCTTC	CASSPGVNSISHEQFF
TRBV18	15	.	TRBJ1-5	TRBD1	TGTGCCAGCTCACCACCAGGGACAGTCAATCAGCCCCAGCATTTT	CASSPPGTVNQPQHF
TRBV15	18	.	TRBJ1-2	.	TGTGCCACCAGCAGAGCGGTTGGGGCAGGGCATTCGAACTATGGCTACACCTTC	CATSRAVGAGHSNYGYTF
TRBV7-9	14	.	TRBJ1-1	.	TGTGCCAGCAGCTTACCCACAGGGTTCACTGAAGCTTTCTTT	CASSLPTGFTEAFF
TRBV7-9	16	many	TRBJ2-2	.	TGTGCCAGCAGCAACGAACGGGAGTACGGGACCGGGGAGCTGTTTTTT	CASSNEREYGTGELFF
TRBV7-3	14	.	TRBJ2-7	TRBD2	TGTGCCAGCAGCCCCGGGACTAGCGGCTACGAGCAGTACTTC	CASSPGTSGYEQYF
TRBV4-3	18	.	TRBJ1-4	.	TGCGCCAGCAGCCAAGATGTTCCCTTAACAGGGTTTAATGAAAAACTGTTTTTT	CASSQDVPLTGFNEKLFF
TRBV11-1	15	.	TRBJ1-2	.	TGTGCCAGCAGCCAACGGGGGATAGCTAACTATGGCTACACCTTC	CASSQRGIANYGYTF
TRBV5-6	15	.	TRBJ2-3	.	TGTGCCAGCAGTAAGGGGCCCACTAGCACAGATACGCAGTATTTT	CASSKGPTSTDTQYF
TRBV6-5	15	.	TRBJ1-2	.	TGTGCCAGCAGTTACTCGAGCTGGGCTACTTATGGCTACACCTTC	CASSYSSWATYGYTF
TRBV5-1	16	.	TRBJ2-3	.	TGCGCCAGCAGCTTGGTGGCAGCTAGATTCACAGATACGCAGTATTTT	CASSLVAARFTDTQYF
TRBV27	15	.	TRBJ1-4	.	TGTGCCAGCAGTTTAACTCGGGACTGGGGGGAAAAACTGTTTTTT	CASSLTRDWGEKLFF
TRBV5-1	16	.	TRBJ2-7	TRBD2	TGCGCCAGCAGCTTGGTCCGACTAGCGTACTCCTACGAGCAGTACTTC	CASSLVRLAYSYEQYF
TRBV5-1	15	once	TRBJ2-5	TRBD2	TGCGCCAGCAGCTTGGTGGCGGGGGGGCAACAGACCCAGTACTTC	CASSLVAGGQQTQYF
TRBV2	13	.	TRBJ2-1	.	TGTGCCGAAGGCAGGGAAGTTTGGGATGAGCAGTTCTTC	CAEGREVWDEQFF